This entry is about one TCR beta chain. Each participant's cohort was designated according to participant-reported clinical history. The CDR3 runs 13 residues. Germline CDR1 is MDHEN and CDR2 is SYDVKM. The V gene end was trimmed by 6 bases and the J gene end by 6 bases; junction bases not matched to a gene: 3. The sample belongs to a study of blood T cell repertoires in COVID-19. About the study: Italy, Spain and the United States were the sources of the convalescent and acute COVID-19 samples. PBMCs, B-cell-depleted T cells, or T cells were the source of the cDNA or gDNA that made up the material.

The table came from immunoSEQ multiplex PCR; TCRdb's copy has only in-frame clones and leaves some out. Of roughly 150,000 clones in the sample, 70% to 85% were seen once. Sequencing used PBMCs or T cells enriched from blood (not recorded which). The receptor comes from a woman in her 70s in a cohort exposed to, infected with or recovered from COVID-19 (not recorded which). The chain recombines TRBV28 with TRBJ1-5, with TRBD1 identical over 9 bases. CDR3: CASRTGGGQPQHF. In DNA form, the CDR3 reads TGTGCCAGCAGGACAGGGGGAGGTCAGCCCCAGCATTTT.